This T cell receptor beta chain was profiled in a study of T cell changes during pregnancy in multiple sclerosis. Looked up from germline, CDR1 is SGHKS and CDR2 is YYEKEE (reference sequence). This CDR3 has 18 residues. With 4 bases clipped from V and 9 bases from J, the junction kept 22 bases outside the gene matches. Method: immunoSEQ multiplex PCR; TCRdb's copy keeps in-frame clones and lacks some. Found here are 100,000 to 150,000 clones, 85% to 95% of them singletons; the top ten hold under 7%. Material: peripheral blood, obtained before pregnancy. This sequence was found in a female donor with multiple sclerosis, enrolled in a pregnancy study. The V gene is TRBV5-5, the J gene TRBJ2-1; 7 bases line up with TRBD2. In DNA, the CDR3 is TGTGCCAGCAGCACCGGTCCCTTCATTGGCGGGGGTACCGTTGAGCAGTTCTTC. Residues: CASSTGPFIGGGTVEQFF.